The present TCR beta chain was sequenced within a study of T cell changes during pregnancy in multiple sclerosis. Germline loops: CDR1 MRHNA, CDR2 SNTAGT. J gave up 9 bases and V 4 bases, and 5 bases lay outside the gene matches. The CDR3 length is 13 residues. The protocol was immunoSEQ multiplex PCR, while the TCRdb copy is restricted to in-frame clones and leaves out a portion. Of about 13,000 clones listed, approximately 87% are singletons. Specimen: CD8+ T cells from peripheral blood mononuclear cells, collected after pregnancy. The TCR sequence derives from a female donor in good health, enrolled as a control in a pregnancy study. The chain joins TRBV6-4 to TRBJ2-1; 8 positions match TRBD2. The CDR3 here is CASSVTSGREQFF. CDR3 coding DNA: TGTGCCAGCAGTGTAACTAGCGGACGTGAGCAGTTCTTC.